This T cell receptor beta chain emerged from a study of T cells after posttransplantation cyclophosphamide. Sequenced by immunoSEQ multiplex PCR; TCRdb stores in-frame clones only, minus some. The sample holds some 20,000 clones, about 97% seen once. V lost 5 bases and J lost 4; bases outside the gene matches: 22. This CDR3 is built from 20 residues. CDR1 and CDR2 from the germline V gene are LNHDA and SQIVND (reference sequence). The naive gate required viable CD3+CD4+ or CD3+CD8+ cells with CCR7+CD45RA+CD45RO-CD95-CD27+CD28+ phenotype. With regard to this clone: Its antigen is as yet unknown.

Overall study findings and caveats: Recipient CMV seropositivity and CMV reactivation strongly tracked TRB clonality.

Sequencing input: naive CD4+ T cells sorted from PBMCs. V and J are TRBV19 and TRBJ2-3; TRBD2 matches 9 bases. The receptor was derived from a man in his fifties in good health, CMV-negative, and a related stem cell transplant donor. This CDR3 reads CASSLYSTLAGATDPDTQYF. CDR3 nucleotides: TGTGCCAGTAGTCTGTATAGCACCTTAGCGGGAGCGACCGACCCAGATACGCAGTATTTT.